The rows below give T cell receptor beta chains drawn from one sample of a study of OX40 agonist ivuxolimab in advanced cancers. Clones were sequenced by immunoSEQ multiplex PCR, and TCRdb holds only the in-frame ones, with some missing. The sample consists of approximately 90,000 clones, approximately 91% of them appearing once. The material sequenced was CD4+ or CD8+ T cells sorted from blood, taken in a trial of the OX40 agonist ivuxolimab. The receptors stem from an adult with an advanced solid tumor such as melanoma, head and neck, liver or kidney cancer. CDR3s include the opening cysteine and the closing phenylalanine or tryptophan.

v_call cdr3_aa
TRBV15 CATSRDGSASNQPQHF
TRBV25-1 CASSDAGTGAYEQYF
TRBV7-3 CASSGTQGLYNEQFF
TRBV7-8 CASSLRGIGNQPQHF
TRBV14 CASSQVGKLAGTTDTQYF
TRBV30 CAWLPLKSGDGYTF
TRBV18 CASSPGTGNQPQHF
TRBV29-1 CSVEGQGREKLFF
TRBV18 CASSPTGGALGANVLTF
TRBV13 CASSVRGPEAFF
TRBV28 CASSPGGSGNTIYF
TRBV2 CASSEGGVQETQYF
TRBV5-1 CASSSRQGRYGYTF
TRBV11-2 CASSLAGANEQFF
TRBV2 CASRGQLRNQPQHF
TRBV18 CASSPPPPGGLAGGRFNEQFF
TRBV2 CASSQTGGGTEAFF
TRBV19 CASALPSGANVLTF
TRBV6-1 CASRRTGGGEQYF
TRBV7-8 CASSLVGTGGNTEAFF
TRBV11-2 CASKWTGELFF
TRBV18 CASSPSGTSGSYEQYF
TRBV6-6 CASSYNSNNEQFF
TRBV19 CASRGRGLNGELFF
TRBV11-3 CASSLGLGKTAGELFF
TRBV5-6 CASSLLGVGVMNTEAFF
TRBV30 CAWYPGQGAGGYTF
TRBV2 CASFRDSNTGELFF
TRBV18 CASSPQETQYF
TRBV6-6 CASQGGGGHEQYF
TRBV11-2 CASSLGTGGLYGYTF
TRBV5-1 CASSLDRVGSYTGELFF
TRBV7-2 CASGPGGSYGYTF
TRBV6-1 CASRAQGTREKLFF
TRBV29-1 CSVDPPLGGDSYNEQFF
TRBV6-6 CASTGRGYEQYF
TRBV30 CAWSVGQVAATFLAMKEQFF
TRBV5-1 CASSLAMKTGAQNSPLHF
TRBV6-1 CASSDFQQTNYGYTF
TRBV15 CATSPRMAGSSGNTIYF